This entry describes one T cell receptor beta chain. Its specificity is unknown. V lost 5 bases to trimming and J lost 4 bases; unmatched junction nucleotides: 9. The CDR3 has 15 amino acids. Germline V gene sequence: CDR1 SNHLY, CDR2 FYNNEI. The data are from a study of shared clonotypes between healthy human individuals. Every immunoSEQ plate was one replicate of a subset's evenly spread DNA. Tens of thousands of T cell genomes (roughly 220 ng DNA) went into each sorted-subset replicate. Assay: immunoSEQ multiplex PCR; the TCRdb copy retains only in-frame clones and omits some. Of 2 million to 2.5 million clones detected, 90% to 96% appear once; the ten largest clones hold less than 0.15%. General study results and limits: Unshared clonotypes carried lower generation probabilities than those common to all four donors.

This clonotype originated in a man between 18 and 35 years old in good health. The sequencing sample was made of naive CD4+ T cells sorted from blood. Documented subset: CD45RA+ positively selected. V and J are TRBV2 and TRBJ2-7; 9 bases map to TRBD2. In DNA, the CDR3 is TGTGCCAGCAGTCTGCGTTGGCGGGAGGGTTACGAGCAGTACTTC. Translating gives CASSLRWREGYEQYF.